This T cell receptor beta chain emerged from a study of cytomegalovirus exposure and HLA in healthy donors. Whole-study findings and limits: The availability of immune exposure information extended only to CMV serostatus. One variant, a missense change in DCLRE1C, was linked in a later analysis to TCR beta V- and J-gene trimming. Among TCR beta chains, those listed as cytomegalovirus-associated numbered over 150.

Both 60 Vbeta primers and 13 Jbeta primers went into the PCR. Measured with immunoSEQ multiplex PCR; TCRdb has only the in-frame clones, and not every one. The sample consists of some 130,000 clones, roughly 80% of them appearing once. V dropped 4 bases and J dropped 4 bases, with 10 bases sitting between them. The germline V gene has CDR1 MNHNS and CDR2 SASEGT. The CDR3 totals 13 residues. A remark on this clone: Its antigen remains unidentified.

This chain connects TRBV6-1 to TRBJ1-2, with no clear D. The TCR comes from a man in his thirties or forties in good health and CMV-seronegative. The material sequenced was PBMCs. The CDR3, as DNA: TGTGCCAGCAGTGGTCTCTACTCCTATGGCTACACCTTC. Translation: CASSGLYSYGYTF.